The rows below give T cell receptor beta chains drawn from one sample of a study of shared clonotypes between healthy human individuals. TCRdb's table, derived via immunoSEQ multiplex PCR, lists solely in-frame clones and lacks some. The table includes hundreds of thousands of clones, roughly 72% detected once. Sequencing was performed on memory CD4+ T cells sorted from blood. These receptors were taken from a woman aged 30 to 39 in good health. The CDR3 runs from the conserved cysteine through the conserved F or W. A D gene is named only where the DNA matches it firmly. The listing skips clone size in some rows; elsewhere it reads once, few, many or a size class.

clone_size | cdr3_length | j_call | d_call | v_call | cdr3_aa | cdr3_nt
- | 16 | TRBJ2-5 | TRBD2 | TRBV5-4 | CASSLSAGAGQETQYF | TGTGCCAGCAGCTTGTCGGCGGGAGCGGGACAAGAGACCCAGTACTTC
once | 15 | TRBJ1-1 | - | TRBV7-2 | CASSLGPGRDTEAFF | TGTGCCAGCAGCTTAGGTCCAGGGAGGGACACTGAAGCTTTCTTT
- | 15 | TRBJ2-2 | TRBD2 | TRBV5-4 | CASSFGGRNTGELFF | TGTGCCAGCAGCTTCGGCGGGAGGAACACCGGGGAGCTGTTTTTT
once | 16 | TRBJ2-2 | TRBD2 | TRBV5-1 | CASSIGLAGATGELFF | TGCGCCAGCAGCATAGGACTAGCGGGAGCTACCGGGGAGCTGTTTTTT
- | 12 | TRBJ1-2 | - | TRBV28 | CALWAPGYGYTF | TGTGCTCTCTGGGCCCCCGGGTATGGCTACACCTTC
- | 14 | TRBJ2-7 | TRBD1 | TRBV7-8 | CASSRRDSPYEQYF | TGTGCCAGCAGCCGCCGGGACAGCCCCTACGAGCAGTACTTC
- | 14 | TRBJ2-1 | - | TRBV7-2 | CASSLRDWYNEQFF | TGTGCCAGCAGCCTCCGGGACTGGTACAATGAGCAGTTCTTC
- | 14 | TRBJ2-1 | TRBD2 | TRBV19 | CASSTSGRIYEQFF | TGTGCCAGTAGTACGAGCGGGAGGATATATGAGCAGTTCTTC
- | 15 | TRBJ2-7 | TRBD1 | TRBV30 | CAWSLLDRLSYEQYF | TGTGCCTGGAGTCTCTTGGACAGGCTTTCCTACGAGCAGTACTTC
- | 14 | TRBJ1-3 | - | TRBV2 | CASSALGRGNTIYF | TGTGCCAGCAGTGCCCTGGGGAGAGGAAACACCATATATTTT
- | 17 | TRBJ2-1 | - | TRBV1 | CTSSQEGLAGTYNEQFF | TGCACCAGCAGCCAAGAGGGACTAGCGGGGACCTACAATGAGCAGTTCTTC
few | 15 | TRBJ1-3 | - | TRBV7-2 | CASSLSIGSGNTIYF | TGTGCCAGCAGCTTAAGTATCGGCTCTGGAAACACCATATATTTT
- | 18 | TRBJ2-1 | TRBD2 | TRBV19 | CASRKLLAGGPPGNEQFF | TGTGCCAGTAGGAAACTGCTAGCGGGGGGCCCTCCTGGCAATGAGCAGTTCTTC
- | 16 | TRBJ2-6 | TRBD1 | TRBV2 | CASSGTGGTGANVLTF | TGTGCCAGCAGTGGGACAGGGGGGACTGGGGCCAACGTCCTGACTTTC
- | 13 | TRBJ1-5 | - | TRBV30 | CAWSAESNQPQHF | TGTGCCTGGAGCGCAGAGAGCAATCAGCCCCAGCATTTT
- | 15 | TRBJ2-7 | - | TRBV28 | CASSFLITGPYEQYF | TGTGCCAGCAGTTTCCTTATTACAGGCCCCTACGAGCAGTACTTC
- | 10 | TRBJ1-5 | - | TRBV10-2 | CASGNQPQHF | TGCGCCAGCGGGAATCAGCCCCAGCATTTT
once | 13 | TRBJ2-2 | - | TRBV5-1 | CASSFSGTGELFF | TGCGCCAGCAGCTTCTCGGGTACCGGGGAGCTGTTTTTT
many | 15 | TRBJ2-5 | TRBD2 | TRBV18 | CASSPGGSKGETQYF | TGTGCCAGCTCACCAGGCGGGAGTAAGGGAGAGACCCAGTACTTC
- | 15 | TRBJ1-5 | TRBD1 | TRBV28 | CASSKGQGFGQPQHF | TGTGCCAGCAGTAAGGGACAGGGATTCGGTCAGCCCCAGCATTTT
- | 15 | TRBJ1-6 | - | TRBV28 | CASSSPARGDSPLHF | TGTGCCAGCAGTTCGCCGGCCCGGGGGGATTCACCCCTCCACTTT
- | 11 | TRBJ1-1 | - | TRBV11-2 | CASTRQIEAFF | TGTGCCAGCACAAGGCAAATTGAAGCTTTCTTT
- | 13 | TRBJ1-4 | - | TRBV29-1 | CSDPGVTNEKLFF | TGCAGCGATCCAGGGGTTACTAATGAAAAACTGTTTTTT
- | 16 | TRBJ2-5 | - | TRBV7-2 | CASSRDIGSTQETQYF | TGTGCCAGCAGCCGAGATATCGGGTCCACCCAAGAGACCCAGTACTTC
- | 16 | TRBJ2-2 | TRBD1 | TRBV6-5 | CASSYLGGVVTGELFF | TGTGCCAGCAGTTACTTAGGGGGCGTCGTCACCGGGGAGCTGTTTTTT
- | 13 | TRBJ2-7 | - | TRBV18 | CASSPLRAEEQYF | TGTGCCAGCTCACCATTGAGGGCGGAAGAGCAGTACTTC
- | 15 | TRBJ1-5 | - | TRBV7-9 | CASSLGLHPNQPQHF | TGTGCCAGCAGCTTGGGACTGCACCCCAATCAGCCCCAGCATTTT
- | 15 | TRBJ1-5 | TRBD1 | TRBV27 | CASSGNRGSNQPQHF | TGTGCCAGCAGTGGGAACAGGGGGAGCAATCAGCCCCAGCATTTT
once | 14 | TRBJ1-1 | - | TRBV7-9 | CASSLKTLNTEAFF | TGTGCCAGCAGCTTAAAGACCTTGAACACTGAAGCTTTCTTT
- | 13 | TRBJ2-1 | TRBD2 | TRBV29-1 | CSVEKRAGNEQFF | TGCAGCGTTGAGAAGCGAGCGGGGAATGAGCAGTTCTTC
- | 17 | TRBJ2-1 | TRBD2 | TRBV4-1 | CASSQSTSSSPYNEQFF | TGCGCCAGCAGCCAATCGACTAGCTCGTCACCCTACAATGAGCAGTTCTTC
- | 15 | TRBJ2-7 | - | TRBV9 | CASSVTDYLGGEQYF | TGTGCCAGCAGCGTTACAGACTACCTGGGGGGTGAGCAGTACTTC
once | 14 | TRBJ1-1 | - | TRBV11-2 | CASSSIDGNTEAFF | TGTGCCAGCAGCTCGATCGACGGGAACACTGAAGCTTTCTTT
- | 11 | TRBJ2-2 | - | TRBV6-5 | CASRHTGELFF | TGTGCCAGCAGGCACACCGGGGAGCTGTTTTTT
- | 17 | TRBJ2-2 | - | TRBV21-1 | CASSKCSGTLNTGELFF | TGTGCCAGCAGCAAATGTTCGGGGACTTTGAACACCGGGGAGCTGTTTTTT
- | 16 | TRBJ2-5 | - | TRBV7-9 | CASSLVGASGQETQYF | TGTGCCAGCAGCTTAGTGGGGGCTAGCGGACAAGAGACCCAGTACTTC
- | 15 | TRBJ2-6 | - | TRBV11-2 | CASSTGSTGANVLTF | TGTGCCAGCAGCACCGGTAGCACTGGGGCCAACGTCCTGACTTTC
- | 17 | TRBJ2-7 | TRBD2 | TRBV5-6 | CASSLMRLAGVSYEQYF | TGTGCCAGCAGCTTGATGCGACTAGCGGGGGTCTCCTACGAGCAGTACTTC
few | 13 | TRBJ1-1 | - | TRBV7-2 | CASSSDTYTEAFF | TGTGCCAGCAGCTCTGACACCTACACTGAAGCTTTCTTT
- | 14 | TRBJ2-7 | TRBD2 | TRBV10-2 | CASGTSGRSYEQYF | TGCGCCAGCGGGACTAGCGGGAGGTCCTACGAGCAGTACTTC
- | 15 | TRBJ1-5 | - | TRBV21-1 | CASSKTQALNQPQHF | TGTGCCAGCAGCAAAACACAGGCCCTCAATCAGCCCCAGCATTTT
- | 13 | TRBJ1-5 | - | TRBV7-9 | CASSANGGQPQHF | TGTGCCAGCAGCGCCAACGGCGGTCAGCCCCAGCATTTT
- | 16 | TRBJ1-4 | - | TRBV6-5 | CASSLRGAATNEKLFF | TGTGCCAGCAGTTTAAGGGGTGCCGCAACTAATGAAAAACTGTTTTTT
- | 15 | TRBJ2-3 | TRBD2 | TRBV14 | CASSLIAGSTDTQYF | TGTGCCAGCAGCCTTATAGCGGGAAGCACAGATACGCAGTATTTT
- | 14 | TRBJ2-1 | - | TRBV9 | CASSVESTTGEQFF | TGTGCCAGCAGCGTAGAGTCGACAACGGGTGAGCAGTTCTTC
- | 18 | TRBJ1-2 | TRBD1 | TRBV4-1 | CASSQDWVGQGAQDGYTF | TGCGCCAGCAGCCAAGATTGGGTCGGACAGGGGGCGCAGGATGGCTACACCTTC
- | 16 | TRBJ1-2 | TRBD1 | TRBV4-1 | CASSQERTGGVYGYTF | TGCGCCAGCAGCCAAGAACGGACAGGGGGGGTATATGGCTACACCTTC
- | 14 | TRBJ2-7 | TRBD2 | TRBV28 | CASSAGGTTYEQYF | TGTGCCAGCAGCGCGGGAGGGACAACCTACGAGCAGTACTTC
- | 16 | TRBJ2-7 | TRBD2 | TRBV28 | CASRSPPSPRGDEQYF | TGTGCCAGCAGGTCACCACCCTCACCGCGGGGGGACGAGCAGTACTTC
- | 15 | TRBJ2-2 | - | TRBV6-5 | CASSYGYARAGELFF | TGTGCCAGCAGTTACGGGTACGCCCGCGCCGGGGAGCTGTTTTTT
- | 14 | TRBJ1-5 | - | TRBV10-2 | CATAGSRVNQPQHF | TGCGCCACCGCAGGGAGCAGGGTCAATCAGCCCCAGCATTTT
few | 16 | TRBJ2-4 | - | TRBV5-1 | CASSLEGTWGQSIQYF | TGCGCCAGCAGCTTGGAGGGGACTTGGGGTCAAAGCATTCAGTACTTC
- | 17 | TRBJ2-1 | TRBD2 | TRBV12-5 | CASGLVLSAGGANEQFF | TGTGCTAGTGGTTTGGTACTGTCCGCGGGAGGGGCCAATGAGCAGTTCTTC
- | 14 | TRBJ2-7 | TRBD1 | TRBV5-1 | CASTPGQGEPEQYF | TGCGCCAGCACGCCGGGACAGGGGGAACCCGAGCAGTACTTC
- | 14 | TRBJ1-1 | TRBD1 | TRBV2 | CASSAQGEGAEAFF | TGTGCCAGCAGTGCCCAGGGGGAGGGAGCTGAAGCTTTCTTT
- | 16 | TRBJ2-1 | TRBD1 | TRBV7-9 | CASSLGTGGYGNEQFF | TGTGCCAGCAGCTTAGGGACAGGGGGTTACGGCAATGAGCAGTTCTTC
- | 13 | TRBJ2-1 | TRBD2 | TRBV5-1 | CASRLAGNNEQFF | TGCGCCAGCCGACTAGCGGGAAACAATGAGCAGTTCTTC